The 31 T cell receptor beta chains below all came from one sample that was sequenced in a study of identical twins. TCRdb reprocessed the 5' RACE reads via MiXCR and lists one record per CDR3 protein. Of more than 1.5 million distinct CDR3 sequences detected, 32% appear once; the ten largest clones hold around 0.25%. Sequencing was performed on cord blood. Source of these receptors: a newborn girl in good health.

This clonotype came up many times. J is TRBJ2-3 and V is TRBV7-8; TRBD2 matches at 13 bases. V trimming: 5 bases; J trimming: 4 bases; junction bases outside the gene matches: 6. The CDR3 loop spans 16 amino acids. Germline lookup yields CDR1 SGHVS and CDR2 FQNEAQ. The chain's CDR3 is CASSQGLAGLPDTQYF. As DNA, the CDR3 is TGTGCCAGCAGCCAGGGACTAGCGGGGCTGCCAGATACGCAGTATTTT.

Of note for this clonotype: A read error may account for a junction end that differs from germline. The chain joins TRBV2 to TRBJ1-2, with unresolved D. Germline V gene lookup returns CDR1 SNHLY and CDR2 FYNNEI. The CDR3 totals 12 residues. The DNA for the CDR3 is TGTGCCAGCACGAGGACGGCCAATGGCCACACCTTC. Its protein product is CASTRTANGHTF. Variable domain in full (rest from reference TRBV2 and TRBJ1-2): EPEVTQTPSHQVTQMGQEVILRCVPISNHLYFYWYRQILGQKVEFLVSFYNNEISEKSEIFDDQFSVERPDGSNFTLKIRSTKLEDSAMYFCASTRTANGHTFGSGTRLTVV.

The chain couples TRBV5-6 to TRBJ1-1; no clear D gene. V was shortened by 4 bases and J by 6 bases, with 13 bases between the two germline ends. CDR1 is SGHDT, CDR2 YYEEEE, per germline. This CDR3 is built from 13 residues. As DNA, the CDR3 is TGTGCCAGCAGCCTCGGCATCGGTTCTGAAGCTTTCTTT. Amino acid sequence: CASSLGIGSEAFF. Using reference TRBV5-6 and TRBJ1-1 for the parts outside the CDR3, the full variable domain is DAGVTQSPTHLIKTRGQQVTLRCSPKSGHDTVSWYQQALGQGPQFIFQYYEEEERQRGNFPDRFSGHQFPNYSSELNVNALLLGDSALYLCASSLGIGSEAFFGQGTRLTVV.

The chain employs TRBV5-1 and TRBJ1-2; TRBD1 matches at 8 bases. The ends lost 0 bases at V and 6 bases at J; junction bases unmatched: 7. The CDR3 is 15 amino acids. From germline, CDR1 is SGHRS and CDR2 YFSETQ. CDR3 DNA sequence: TGCGCCAGCAGCTTGGAGTTTAGGACAGGGAATGGCTACACCTTC. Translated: CASSLEFRTGNGYTF.

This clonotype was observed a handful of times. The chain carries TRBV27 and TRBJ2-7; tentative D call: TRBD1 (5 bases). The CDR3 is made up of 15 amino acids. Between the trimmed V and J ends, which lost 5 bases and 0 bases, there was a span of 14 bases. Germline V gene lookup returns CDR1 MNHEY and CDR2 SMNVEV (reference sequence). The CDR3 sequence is CASSRQGFLSYEQYF. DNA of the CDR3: TGTGCCAGCAGTCGTCAGGGTTTCCTCTCCTACGAGCAGTACTTC.

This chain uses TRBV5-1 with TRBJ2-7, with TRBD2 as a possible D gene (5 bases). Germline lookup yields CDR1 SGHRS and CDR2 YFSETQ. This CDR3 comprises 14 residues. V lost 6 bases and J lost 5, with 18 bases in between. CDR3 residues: CASTPGRPGDEQYF. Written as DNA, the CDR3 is TGCGCCAGCACCCCTGGACGGCCCGGGGACGAGCAGTACTTC.

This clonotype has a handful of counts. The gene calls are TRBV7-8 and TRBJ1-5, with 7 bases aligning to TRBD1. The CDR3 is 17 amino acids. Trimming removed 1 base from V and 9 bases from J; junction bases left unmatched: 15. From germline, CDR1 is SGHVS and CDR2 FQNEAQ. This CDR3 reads CASSLDLRDRGLTPQHF. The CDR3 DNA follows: TGTGCCAGCAGCTTAGATCTCCGGGACAGAGGTCTTACGCCCCAGCATTTT.

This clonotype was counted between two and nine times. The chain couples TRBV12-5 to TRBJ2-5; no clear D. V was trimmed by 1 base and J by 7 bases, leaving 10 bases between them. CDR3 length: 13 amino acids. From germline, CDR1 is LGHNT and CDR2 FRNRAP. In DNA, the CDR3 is TGTGCTAGTGGTTTGGACACCGTTGGGACCCAGTACTTC. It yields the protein CASGLDTVGTQYF.

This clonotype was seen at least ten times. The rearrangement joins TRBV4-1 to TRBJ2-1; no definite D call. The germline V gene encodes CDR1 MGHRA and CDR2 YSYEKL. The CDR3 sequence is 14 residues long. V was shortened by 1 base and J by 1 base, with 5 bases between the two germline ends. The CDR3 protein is CASSQGPSYNEQFF. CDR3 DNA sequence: TGCGCCAGCAGCCAAGGCCCTTCCTACAATGAGCAGTTCTTC.

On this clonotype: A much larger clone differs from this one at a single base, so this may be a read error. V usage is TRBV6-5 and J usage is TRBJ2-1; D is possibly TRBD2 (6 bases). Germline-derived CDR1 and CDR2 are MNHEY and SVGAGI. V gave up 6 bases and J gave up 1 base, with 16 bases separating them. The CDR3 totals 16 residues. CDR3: CASRYLSGPSYNEQFF. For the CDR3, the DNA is TGTGCCAGCAGATACCTGAGCGGGCCGTCCTACAATGAGCAGTTCTTC.

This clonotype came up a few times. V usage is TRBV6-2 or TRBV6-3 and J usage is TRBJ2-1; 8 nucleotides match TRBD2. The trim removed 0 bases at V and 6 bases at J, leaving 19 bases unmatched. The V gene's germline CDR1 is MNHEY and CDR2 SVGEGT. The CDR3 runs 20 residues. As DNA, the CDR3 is TGTGCCAGCAGTTACTCGAGTAGGCTACTAGCGGCGCCTCATAGCAATGAGCAGTTCTTC. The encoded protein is CASSYSSRLLAAPHSNEQFF.

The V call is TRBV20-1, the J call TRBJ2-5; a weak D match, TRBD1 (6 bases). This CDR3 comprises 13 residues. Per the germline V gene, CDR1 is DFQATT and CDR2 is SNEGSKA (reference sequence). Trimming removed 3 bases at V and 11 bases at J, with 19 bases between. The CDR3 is CSARGARRGEQYF. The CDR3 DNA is TGCAGTGCTAGGGGGGCGAGACGGGGTGAGCAGTACTTC.

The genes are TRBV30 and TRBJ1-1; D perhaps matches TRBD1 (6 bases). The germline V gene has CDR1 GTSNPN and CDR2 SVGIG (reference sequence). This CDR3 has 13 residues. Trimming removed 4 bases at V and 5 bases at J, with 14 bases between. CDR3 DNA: TGTGCCTGGACGTCAGGGGATGAAACTGAAGCTTTCTTT. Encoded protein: CAWTSGDETEAFF.

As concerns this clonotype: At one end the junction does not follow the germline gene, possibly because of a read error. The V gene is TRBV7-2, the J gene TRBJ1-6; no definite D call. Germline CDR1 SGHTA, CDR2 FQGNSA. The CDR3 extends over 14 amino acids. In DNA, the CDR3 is TGTGCCAGCAGCTTAGTTATAATGGGTTCACCCCCCCACTTT. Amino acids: CASSLVIMGSPPHF.

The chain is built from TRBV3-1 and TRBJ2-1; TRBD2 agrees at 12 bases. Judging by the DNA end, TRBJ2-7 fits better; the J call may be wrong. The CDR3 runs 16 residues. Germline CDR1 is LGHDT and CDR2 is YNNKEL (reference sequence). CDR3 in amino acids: CASSSSSGRAYNEQYF. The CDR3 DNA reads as TGTGCCAGCAGCTCGTCTAGCGGGAGGGCCTACAATGAGCAGTACTTC.

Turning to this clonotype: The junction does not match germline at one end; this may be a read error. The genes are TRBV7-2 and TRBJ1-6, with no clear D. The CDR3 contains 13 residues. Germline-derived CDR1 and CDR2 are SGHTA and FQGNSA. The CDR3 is CASSLTGNPPLHF. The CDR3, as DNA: TGTGCCAGCAGCCTGACTGGTAATCCACCCCTCCACTTT.

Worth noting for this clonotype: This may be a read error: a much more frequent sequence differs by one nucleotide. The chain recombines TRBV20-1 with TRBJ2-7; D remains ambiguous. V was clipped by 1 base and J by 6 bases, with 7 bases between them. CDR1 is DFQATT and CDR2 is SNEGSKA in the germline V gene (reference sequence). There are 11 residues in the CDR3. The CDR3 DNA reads TGCAGTGCTAGAGCCGCCTGCGAGCAGTACTTC. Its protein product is CSARAACEQYF.

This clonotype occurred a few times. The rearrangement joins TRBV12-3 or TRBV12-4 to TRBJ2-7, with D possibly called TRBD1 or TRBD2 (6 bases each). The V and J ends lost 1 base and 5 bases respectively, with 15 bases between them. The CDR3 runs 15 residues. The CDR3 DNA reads TGTGCCAGCAGTTTAGGGGGGGCCCTAAGAGACGAGCAGTACTTC. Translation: CASSLGGALRDEQYF.

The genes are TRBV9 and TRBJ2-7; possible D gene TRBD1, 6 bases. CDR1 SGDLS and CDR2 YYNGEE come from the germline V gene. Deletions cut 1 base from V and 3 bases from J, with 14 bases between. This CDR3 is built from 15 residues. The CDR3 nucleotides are TGTGCCAGCAGCGTAAGTTACAGCAGGGGCTACGAGCAGTACTTC. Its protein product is CASSVSYSRGYEQYF.

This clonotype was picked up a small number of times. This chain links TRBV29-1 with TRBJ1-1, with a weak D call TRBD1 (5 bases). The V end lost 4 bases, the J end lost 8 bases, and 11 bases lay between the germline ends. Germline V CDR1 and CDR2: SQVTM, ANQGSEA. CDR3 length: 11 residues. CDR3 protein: CSVVGRVEAFF. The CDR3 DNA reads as TGCAGCGTTGTGGGCAGGGTAGAAGCTTTCTTT.

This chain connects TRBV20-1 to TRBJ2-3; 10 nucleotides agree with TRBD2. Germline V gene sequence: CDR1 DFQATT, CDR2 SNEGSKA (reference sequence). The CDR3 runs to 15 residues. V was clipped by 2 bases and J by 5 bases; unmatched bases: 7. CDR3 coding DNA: TGCAGTGCTAGACTTAGCGGGGGGAACATAGATACGCAGTATTTT. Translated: CSARLSGGNIDTQYF.

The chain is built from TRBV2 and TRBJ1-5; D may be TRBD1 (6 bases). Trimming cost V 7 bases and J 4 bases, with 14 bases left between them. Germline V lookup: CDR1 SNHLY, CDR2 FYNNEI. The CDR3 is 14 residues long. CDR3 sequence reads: CASTSQGINQPQHF. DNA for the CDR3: TGTGCCAGCACGAGCCAGGGGATAAATCAGCCCCAGCATTTT.

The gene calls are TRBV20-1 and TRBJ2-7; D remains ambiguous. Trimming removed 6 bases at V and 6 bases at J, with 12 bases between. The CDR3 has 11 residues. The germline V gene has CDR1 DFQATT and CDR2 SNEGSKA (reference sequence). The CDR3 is CSALGPREQYF. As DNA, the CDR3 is TGCAGTGCCCTGGGCCCGCGCGAGCAGTACTTC.

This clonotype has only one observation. CDR3 sequence: CSAPSSGTDTQYF. Here the CDR3 DNA reads TGCAGTGCTCCTAGCTCGGGCACAGATACGCAGTATTTT. The chain links TRBV20-1 to TRBJ2-3, with D maybe TRBD2 (5 bases). Trimming stripped 5 bases from V and 1 base from J, with 10 bases between. CDR3 length equals 13 residues. The germline V gene has CDR1 DFQATT and CDR2 SNEGSKA (reference sequence).

The CDR3 is CASSAKGPRFNQPQHF. The CDR3 DNA sequence: TGTGCCAGCAGTGCGAAGGGCCCCCGGTTTAATCAGCCCCAGCATTTT. V usage is TRBV2 and J usage is TRBJ1-5; D is unclear. Trimming took off 4 bases at V and 4 bases at J, with 17 bases between the two ends. CDR3 length equals 16 residues. Germline V gene lookup returns CDR1 SNHLY and CDR2 FYNNEI.

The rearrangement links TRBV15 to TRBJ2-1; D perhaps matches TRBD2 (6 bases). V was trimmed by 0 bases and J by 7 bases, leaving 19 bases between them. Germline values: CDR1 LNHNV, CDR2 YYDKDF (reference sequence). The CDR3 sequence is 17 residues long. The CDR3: CATSRDVQEGLSNEQFF. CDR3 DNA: TGTGCCACCAGCAGAGATGTGCAGGAGGGCCTTTCGAATGAGCAGTTCTTC.

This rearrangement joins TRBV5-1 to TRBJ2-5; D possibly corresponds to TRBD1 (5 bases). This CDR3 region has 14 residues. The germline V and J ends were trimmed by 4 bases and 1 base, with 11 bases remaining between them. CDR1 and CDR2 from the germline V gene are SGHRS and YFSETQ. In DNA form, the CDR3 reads TGCGCCAGCAGCGCGGACACCATCCAAGAGACCCAGTACTTC. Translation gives CASSADTIQETQYF. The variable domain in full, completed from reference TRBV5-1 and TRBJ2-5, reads KAGVTQTPRYLIKTRGQQVTLSCSPISGHRSVSWYQQTPGQGLQFLFEYFSETQRNKGNFPGRFSGRQFSNSRSEMNVSTLELGDSALYLCASSADTIQETQYFGPGTRLLVL.

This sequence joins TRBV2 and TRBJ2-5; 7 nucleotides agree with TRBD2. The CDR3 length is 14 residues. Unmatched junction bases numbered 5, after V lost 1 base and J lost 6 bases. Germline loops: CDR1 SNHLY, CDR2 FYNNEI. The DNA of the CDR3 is TGTGCCAGCAGTGAAGGACTAGCAGGGAAGACCCAGTACTTC. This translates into CASSEGLAGKTQYF.

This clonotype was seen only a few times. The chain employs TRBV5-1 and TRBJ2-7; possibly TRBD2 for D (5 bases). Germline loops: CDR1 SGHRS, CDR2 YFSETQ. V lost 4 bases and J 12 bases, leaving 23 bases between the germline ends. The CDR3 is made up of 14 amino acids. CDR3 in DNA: TGCGCCAGCAGCCTGGGATACCTCCGGGATCGAGGGTACTTC. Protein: CASSLGYLRDRGYF.

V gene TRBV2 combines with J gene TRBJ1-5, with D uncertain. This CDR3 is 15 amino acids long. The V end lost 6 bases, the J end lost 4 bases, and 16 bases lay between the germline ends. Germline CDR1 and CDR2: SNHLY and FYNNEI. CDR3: CASSKGPGRNQPQHF. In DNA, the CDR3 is TGTGCCAGCAGCAAGGGCCCTGGGAGGAATCAGCCCCAGCATTTT.

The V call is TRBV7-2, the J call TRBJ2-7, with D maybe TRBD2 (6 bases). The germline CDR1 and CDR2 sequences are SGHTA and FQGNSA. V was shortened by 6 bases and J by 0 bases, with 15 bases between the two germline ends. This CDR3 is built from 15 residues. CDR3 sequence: CASSPQTRSSYEQYF. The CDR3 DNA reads TGTGCCAGCAGTCCTCAGACTAGGAGCTCCTACGAGCAGTACTTC.